This TCR beta chain was captured by sequencing in a study of T cell changes during pregnancy in multiple sclerosis. This CDR3 comprises 14 residues. Germline CDR1 SGHRS, CDR2 YFSETQ. Trimming took off 4 bases at V and 6 bases at J, with 14 bases between the two ends. Data came from immunoSEQ multiplex PCR; TCRdb stores just in-frame clones and leaves some out. The sample has around 69,000 clones, about 92% seen once; the top ten hold 2% to 2.5%. This sample comprised peripheral blood, obtained in the first trimester of pregnancy. The chain is built from TRBV5-1 and TRBJ2-1; TRBD2 is a possible D gene (5 bases). This receptor was obtained from a female donor with multiple sclerosis, enrolled in a pregnancy study. The CDR3 protein is CASSPHPLANEQFF. DNA of the CDR3: TGCGCCAGCAGCCCGCACCCCCTAGCCAATGAGCAGTTCTTC. The entire variable domain, with the rest obtained from reference TRBV5-1 and TRBJ2-1, is as follows: KAGVTQTPRYLIKTRGQQVTLSCSPISGHRSVSWYQQTPGQGLQFLFEYFSETQRNKGNFPGRFSGRQFSNSRSEMNVSTLELGDSALYLCASSPHPLANEQFFGPGTRLTVL.